The entry that follows covers one T cell receptor beta chain sequence. The germline CDR1 and CDR2 sequences are LGHNA and YNFKEQ. The CDR3 extends over 16 amino acids. The junction had 3 bases not matched to a gene; V was cut back by 0 bases and J by 6 bases. Only in-frame clones appear in the TCRdb table, and some are missing; sequencing was by immunoSEQ multiplex PCR. Of about 92,000 clones in the sample, around 82% are singletons; the top ten hold approximately 9.8%. The data originate from a study of control samples from healthy donors and cancer patients. This chain joins TRBV4-2 and TRBJ2-1, with 12 bases lining up with TRBD2. Source material: blood. The TCR comes from a woman between 55 and 75 years old in good health. The DNA for the CDR3 is TGTGCCAGCAGCCAAGATCTAGCGGGGGGGCGCAATGAGCAGTTCTTC. Translated, it gives CASSQDLAGGRNEQFF.